This T cell receptor (beta chain) appears in the sequencing data of a study of tumor and adjacent non-tumor tissue in lung cancer. TCRbeta libraries were built with three rounds of nested PCR, modified from ARM-PCR. TCRdb passed the multiplex PCR reads through MiXCR, listing each CDR3 protein once. The table has around 75,000 distinct CDR3 sequences, 65% to 75% seen once. With respect to this clonotype: A much larger clone lies one base from this, so it may be a read error.

RNA was extracted from bulk tissue without any cell sorting. The normal lung tissue was taken more than 3 cm from the tumor edge. Germline V gene sequence: CDR1 LGHNA, CDR2 YSLEER. Trimming took 0 bases from V and 8 from J, leaving 17 bases between them. The CDR3 is made up of 16 amino acids. This chain joins TRBV4-3 and TRBJ2-1; D remains unclear. Source material: distant non-tumor lung tissue. The clonotype was recovered from a woman between 45 and 65 years old with non-small cell lung cancer. This CDR3 is CASSQDLSTPYHEQFF. As DNA, the CDR3 is TGCGCCAGCAGCCAAGATCTGAGCACGCCGTACCATGAGCAGTTCTTC.